Described below is a single T cell receptor beta chain sequence and its context. The target antigen is unknown. The data derive from a study of T cell responses to AZD1222 COVID-19 vaccine. Study-wide findings and caveats: Females outnumbered males among donors, who were mostly white British; clonal diversity was possibly underestimated.

TCRdb's table, derived via immunoSEQ multiplex PCR, lists solely in-frame clones and lacks some. The sample includes around 130,000 clones, 92% of them seen just once. The CDR3 totals 14 residues. Germline values: CDR1 SGHAT, CDR2 FQNNGV. V was cut by 4 bases and J by 1 base, with 10 bases left in between. The V and J genes are TRBV11-2 and TRBJ1-1; no reliable D call. The origin of this receptor is an adult in good health. The material was peripheral blood, obtained on day 0 of AZD1222 vaccination. The chain's CDR3 is CASSSQLGNTEAFF. The CDR3 nucleotides are TGTGCCAGCAGCTCCCAACTGGGGAACACTGAAGCTTTCTTT.